This T cell receptor (beta chain) was found in a study of control samples from healthy donors and cancer patients. TCRdb keeps only in-frame clones here, not all; method: immunoSEQ multiplex PCR. The sample includes around 150,000 clones, 70% to 90% of them seen just once. The sequence came from a man aged 18 to 30 in good health. Sequencing was done on a sample of blood.

The DNA for the CDR3 is TGTGCCAGCAGCCAAGGGAGCGGGCCGAGGAGTGAGCAGTTCTTC. It yields the protein CASSQGSGPRSEQFF. The chain links TRBV3-1 (or the pseudogene TRBV3-2) to TRBJ2-1; perhaps TRBD2 as D (6 bases). Germline values: CDR1 LGHDT, CDR2 YNNKEL (reference sequence). The CDR3 has 15 residues. V was cut by 1 base and J by 9 bases, with 16 bases left in between.